The 2 T cell receptor beta chains in this list originate from one sample, sequenced in a study of T-cell memory formation after mild COVID-19. In TCRdb, the 5' RACE reads were re-called with MiXCR into one record per CDR3 protein. The data show under 200,000 distinct CDR3 sequences, around 10% seen once. Sample: PBMCs or a T cell subset sorted from them (not recorded which). The receptors come from a man between 18 and 29 years old who had mild COVID-19 (a few samples of this study predate the infection). Cell type and time point are not known.

The V and J genes are TRBV9 and TRBJ1-5; D not certain. CDR3 length: 15 residues. Germline V gene data show CDR1 as SGDLS and CDR2 as YYNGEE. V was clipped by 4 bases and J by 0 bases, with 11 bases between them. CDR3 coding DNA: TGTGCCAGCAGCTCGACGGCCCTTAGCAATCAGCCCCAGCATTTT. As protein: CASSSTALSNQPQHF.

This clonotype was seen more than once but under ten times. The rearrangement uses TRBV29-1 and TRBJ2-3, with 7 bases lining up with TRBD2. The trim removed 6 bases at V and 4 bases at J, leaving 7 bases unmatched. The CDR3 consists of 13 residues. The germline CDR1 and CDR2 sequences are SQVTM and ANQGSEA. The CDR3 spells CSVRTRRADTQYF. The CDR3, as DNA: TGCAGCGTGCGGACTAGGCGAGCAGATACGCAGTATTTT.